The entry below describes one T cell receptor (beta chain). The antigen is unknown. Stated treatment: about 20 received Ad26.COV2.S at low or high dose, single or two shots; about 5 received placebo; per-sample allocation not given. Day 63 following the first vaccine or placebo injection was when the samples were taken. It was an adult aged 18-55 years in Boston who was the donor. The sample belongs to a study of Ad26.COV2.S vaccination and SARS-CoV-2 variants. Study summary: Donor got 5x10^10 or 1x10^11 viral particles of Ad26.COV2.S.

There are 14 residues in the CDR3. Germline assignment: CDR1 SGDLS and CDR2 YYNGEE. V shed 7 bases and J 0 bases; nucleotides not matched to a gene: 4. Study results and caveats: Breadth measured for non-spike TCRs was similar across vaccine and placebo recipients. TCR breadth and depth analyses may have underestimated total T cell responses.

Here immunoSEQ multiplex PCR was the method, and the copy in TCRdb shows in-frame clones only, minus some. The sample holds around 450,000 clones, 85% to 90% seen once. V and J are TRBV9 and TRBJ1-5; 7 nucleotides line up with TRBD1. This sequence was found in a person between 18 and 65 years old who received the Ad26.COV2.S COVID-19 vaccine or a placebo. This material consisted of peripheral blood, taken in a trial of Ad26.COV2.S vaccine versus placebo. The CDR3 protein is CASADRDSNQPQHF. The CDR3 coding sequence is TGTGCCAGCGCCGACAGGGATAGCAATCAGCCCCAGCATTTT.